This section outlines one TCR beta chain sequence together with its context. Its antigen is currently not known. No base qualities exist here, and no much larger clone lies one base off it. The germline V gene supplies CDR1 KGHSH and CDR2 LQKENI. Reading from cysteine to phenylalanine, the CDR3 counts 13 amino acids. Only the CDR3 DNA is retained, 39 bases long and in frame from the first base. V lost 3 bases and J lost 0 bases; the stretch between them is 5 bases long. These data originate in a study of cytomegalovirus exposure and HLA in healthy donors (TCRdb year 2017). In terms of the full investigation: An earlier analysis of some 600 of the donors reported approximately 260 Gb of sequence data and approximately 120 million unique TCR beta sequences obtained from about 180 million T cells. The study combined high-throughput TCR immunosequencing, statistical association of individual TCRs with disease status, and machine learning to predict cytomegalovirus infection status. The study was designed to test whether signatures of past pathogen exposure could be identified by cataloging public T cell receptors. Of the roughly 400 genotyped donors, approximately 83% fell in the genetic ancestry cluster associated with self-reported Caucasian donors. On average, roughly 250,000 unique TCR beta nucleotide sequences were sequenced per donor among 350 to 400 genotyped donors of the cohort, with 15% to 20% of those sequences being non-productive. The number of donors typed differed by locus, with roughly 620-630 for A, B, C, DRB1 and DQB1, 522 for DQA1, some 570 for DPA1, and around 460 for DPB1. Rather than using new phenotypic data, the later analysis identified candidate immune exposures from TCR beta sequences and from how often those sequences occurred across donors. An early release covering approximately 600 HLA-typed donors comprised about 290 gigabases of sequencing data and around 86 million unique TCR sequences. All discovery cohort repertoires had been generated on a single sequencing platform. In a later genetic analysis, genome-wide SNP genotypes for about 65% of the roughly 670 donors were used, and that subset was treated as a discovery cohort. Using immunosequencing, the study profiled T cell repertoires from approximately 700 subjects and related those repertoires to cytomegalovirus serostatus. A later analysis re-examined previously published TCR beta repertoires from over 500 donors and added high-resolution HLA genotyping to investigate patterns of TCR occurrence. A separate validation cohort of roughly 130 different subjects was used in addition to the approximately 700-subject first cohort. Both class I and class II loci were covered by HLA typing, at four-digit resolution. Because of strong linkage in the cohort, five DR-DQ haplotypes were treated as single units for association and clustering. An earlier analysis of 587 of the donors used high-throughput TCR beta sequencing to judge whether each TCR beta V gene segment behaved as functional or pseudogenic. Donor age, sex, ethnicity and CMV serostatus were compiled alongside the repertoire data. Study-wide findings and limitations: An earlier analysis of 587 of the donors showed that most TCR beta V segments appeared in productive rearrangements either about 90% or about 30% of the time, which broadly matched IMGT annotations. HLA typing was unavailable for some donors at each locus, so association tests used only the typed subset. Most TCR sequences were seen in very few donors, while some public TCRs were found in many individuals. Several of the top co-occurrence clusters appeared to be linked to parvovirus B19, influenza, CMV and Epstein-Barr virus, according to a later analysis. Only TCR beta chains were sequenced in this cohort, and the absence of alpha or paired-chain data limited detectable features. In a later analysis, HLA-associated TCR beta chains were found to be more clonally expanded and to have lower generation probabilities than equally common non-associated chains. A few of the identified cytomegalovirus-associated TCR beta chains were confirmed in vitro to be specific for cytomegalovirus antigens. Because the 87-base-pair reads could not distinguish some IMGT-functional V segments, including TRBV6-2 and TRBV6-3, those segments were excluded. In a later analysis, the rate of TCR association differed among HLA loci, with DRB1 alleles having the most associated TCRs and HLA-C alleles having the fewest. In both the original and validation cohorts, the classifier was reported to diagnose cytomegalovirus status with high specificity and sensitivity. A group of highly shared sequence variants was considered likely to be a technical artifact of the sequencing pipeline. In a later analysis, most CMV-associated TCR beta chains were found to appear HLA-restricted, with HLA associations seemingly driven largely by CMV exposure. When HLA alleles, especially DR and DQ, strongly co-occurred, TCR associations were difficult to assign to individual alleles. It was suggested by the authors that the approach could potentially be generalized to other disease states and immunological phenotypes. Because counts were too low, roughly 16 rarely observed V segments, including chromosome 9 orphons, were left out of the earlier analysis of several hundred of the donors. In a later analysis, some 18,000 TCR beta sequences were associated with specific HLA alleles at a false discovery rate of 0.05. Linkage disequilibrium might explain the correlated functional status among segregating V segments, but an unknown experimental factor could not be ruled out. A further reported finding was that TCR beta sequences accurately predicted the HLA-A and HLA-B alleles for most subjects in the first cohort. An association between a missense DCLRE1C variant and V-gene and J-gene trimming of TCR beta chains was found in a later genetic analysis and replicated in an independent cohort. For the cohort, immune exposure information was limited to CMV serostatus. Compared with the approximately 600-donor mean, donors in an Asian-associated ancestry cluster had fewer N-insertions in productive TCRs, according to a later genetic analysis. The presence/absence analyses assumed that sequencing depth was roughly uniform across donors, and that assumption may not be true. In the study, 150 to 200 TCR beta chains were listed as associated with cytomegalovirus.

The method behind the library was the immunoSEQ multiplex PCR assay. A mixture of 60 forward primers for TCR Vbeta segments and 13 reverse primers for TCR Jbeta segments was used in the multiplex PCR. A multiplex PCR assay on genomic DNA amplified the CDR3 region of rearranged TCR beta genes. On the Illumina HiSeq System, the amplified TCR beta libraries were sequenced as 87-base-pair reads. The published analysis was carried out like this. A later analysis counted about 80 million unique TCR beta chains across the 550 to 750 repertoires, and approximately 11 million of these chains were shared by at least two donors. A nearest-neighbor algorithm error-corrected the raw reads and collapsed the reads into unique sequences, merging closely related sequences to remove PCR and sequencing errors. CDR3 sequences were aligned to IMGT reference sequences to assign V, D and J gene segments. For a sequence to be retained, at least a six-nucleotide match to both a V gene segment and a J gene segment was required. Rearrangements were called productive when the CDR3 lacked stop codons and stayed in frame with V and J; all others were non-productive. CDR3 was defined according to IMGT convention as the region running from the second conserved V-encoded cysteine to the conserved J-encoded phenylalanine. In an earlier analysis of some 550 of the donors, sequences lacking an unambiguous match to a single V gene segment were excluded. In an earlier analysis of around 600 of the donors, V segments were called functional above 56.7% productive rearrangements and were called segregating when the between-donor standard deviation exceeded 5%. A statistical classification framework was built for diagnosing cytomegalovirus status from the catalog of TCR beta chain sequences. In a later analysis, V and J genes were assigned by comparing TCR nucleotide sequences against IMGT/GENE-DB human TR gene sequences. A later analysis assigned CDR3 sequences and most-parsimonious VDJ recombination scenarios with the TCRdist pipeline. In a later analysis, every TCR beta chain was defined by the combination of its CDR3 amino acid sequence and its V-gene family, and reads without a unique V-gene family were dropped. As a way to deal with suspected cross-contamination and a sequencing artifact, a later analysis dropped 640 or so nucleotide sequences that were highly shared and had low generation probability. In a later analysis, a clonal expansion index for each public chain was calculated from normalized within-repertoire ranks of inferred template counts. In a later analysis, generation probabilities were computed with a VDJ recombination model fitted to out-of-frame rearrangements, and the resulting probabilities were checked against IGoR. Hypergeometric tests were used in a later analysis to score TCR-TCR, TCR-HLA and TCR-CMV co-occurrence, with a repertoire-size bias correction applied to the TCR pairs. To estimate false discovery rates, a later analysis permuted the HLA or CMV assignments 20 times. In a later analysis, co-occurring TCRs were grouped with DBSCAN, and TCRdist sequence similarity was added when clustering was performed within HLA-allele-positive subsets. Co-occurrence clustering excluded repertoires with fewer than 30,000 or more than 120,000 public chains, plus five with anomalous nucleotide sharing. TCRdb carries this immuneACCESS record with in-frame sequences only. Its versions omit some clonotypes, under half of them owing to an unresolved V gene in the studies checked, with the rest unexplained. V and J calls plus clone size are reproduced from that table; the DNA served to infer D and trimming. The sample profile shows 130,000 to 150,000 clones; about four fifths of them were found once. Jointly, the top ten make up 3.5% to 5% of the sample.

The cohort was made up of several hundred healthy bone marrow donors. At the time of sampling, every cohort member was nominally healthy, though immune exposures that went unrecorded were likely present. The donor tested CMV seropositive, placing the donor among the 290 or so seropositive members of the cohort. A peripheral blood sample was collected from each donor, and TCR beta sequencing was performed on peripheral blood mononuclear cells. Genomic DNA extraction from the blood cell samples was performed with the Qiagen DNeasy Blood Extraction Kit. In this chain, TRBV18 is recombined with TRBJ1-2, with no confidently assigned D gene. The sample was PBMCs. The clonotype was recovered from a man aged 35-49 years in good health and CMV-seropositive. The CDR3 has the sequence CASSPNTNYGYTF. The nucleotide sequence is TGTGCCAGCTCACCTAACACTAACTATGGCTACACCTTC.